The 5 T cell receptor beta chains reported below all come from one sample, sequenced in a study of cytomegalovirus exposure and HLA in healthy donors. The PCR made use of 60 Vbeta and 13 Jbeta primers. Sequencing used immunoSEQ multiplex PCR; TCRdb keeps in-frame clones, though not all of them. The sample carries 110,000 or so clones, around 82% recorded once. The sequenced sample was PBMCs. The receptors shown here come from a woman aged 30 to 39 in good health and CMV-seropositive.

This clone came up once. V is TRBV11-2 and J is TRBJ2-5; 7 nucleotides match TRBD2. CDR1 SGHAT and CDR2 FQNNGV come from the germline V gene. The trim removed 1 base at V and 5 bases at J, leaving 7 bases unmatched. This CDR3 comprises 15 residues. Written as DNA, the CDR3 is TGTGCCAGCAGCTTAGGTCTTCGGGGAGGGGAGACCCAGTACTTC. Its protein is CASSLGLRGGETQYF.

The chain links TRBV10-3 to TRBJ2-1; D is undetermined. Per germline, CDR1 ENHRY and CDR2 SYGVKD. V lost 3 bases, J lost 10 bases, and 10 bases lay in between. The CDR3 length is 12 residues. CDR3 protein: CAISEVAVEQFF. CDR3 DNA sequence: TGTGCCATCAGTGAAGTGGCGGTCGAGCAGTTCTTC.

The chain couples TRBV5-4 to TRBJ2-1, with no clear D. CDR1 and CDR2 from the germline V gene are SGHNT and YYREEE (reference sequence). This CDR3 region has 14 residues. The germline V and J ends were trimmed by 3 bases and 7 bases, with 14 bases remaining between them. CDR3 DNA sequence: TGTGCCAGCAGCTCCCCCTCCCCCCGGAATGAGCAGTTCTTC. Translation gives CASSSPSPRNEQFF. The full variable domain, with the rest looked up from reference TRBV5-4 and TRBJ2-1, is ETGVTQSPTHLIKTRGQQVTLRCSSQSGHNTVSWYQQALGQGPQFIFQYYREEENGRGNFPPRFSGLQFPNYSSELNVNALELDDSALYLCASSSPSPRNEQFFGPGTRLTVL.

The CDR3 spells CASIRAGGNYGYTF. CDR3 sequence (DNA): TGTGCCAGCATTAGAGCGGGGGGCAACTATGGCTACACCTTC. The chain employs TRBV6-5 and TRBJ1-2, with D possibly matching TRBD1 (6 bases). The CDR3 has 14 residues. Deletions cut 7 bases from V and 2 bases from J, with 14 bases between. The germline V gene has CDR1 MNHEY and CDR2 SVGAGI.

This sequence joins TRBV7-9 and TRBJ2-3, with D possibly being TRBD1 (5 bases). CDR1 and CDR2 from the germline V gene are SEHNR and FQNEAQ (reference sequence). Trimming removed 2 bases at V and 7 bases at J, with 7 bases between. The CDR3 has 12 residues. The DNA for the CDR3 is TGTGCCAGCAGCTTACAGGGAAATACGCAGTATTTT. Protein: CASSLQGNTQYF. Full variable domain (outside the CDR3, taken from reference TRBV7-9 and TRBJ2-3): DTGVSQNPRHKITKRGQNVTFRCDPISEHNRLYWYRQTLGQGPEFLTYFQNEAQLEKSRLLSDRFSAERPKGSFSTLEIQRTEQGDSAMYLCASSLQGNTQYFGPGTRLTVL.